This T cell receptor (beta chain) was captured in a study of Graves' ophthalmopathy and Graves' hyperthyroidism. Study-wide points: Forecasting of ophthalmopathy progression by the model achieved about 69% sensitivity and 72.22% specificity.

Trimming removed 4 bases from V and 4 bases from J, with 14 bases in between. CDR3 length: 14 amino acids. Details on this clonotype: Antigen: not known.

Amplification from RNA transcripts yielded the TCR beta CDR3 regions. Amplification began with first-round RT-PCR using HTBI primers, then second-round multiplex PCR was performed. TCRdb re-derived calls from the multiplex PCR reads in MiXCR, one entry per CDR3 protein. This table has 680,000 or so distinct CDR3 sequences, about a fifth appearing once. The receptor was isolated from a woman between 18 and 30 years old with stable Graves' hyperthyroidism. Some clones in this sample may be carry-over from other donors' samples. Sequencing used peripheral blood. This rearrangement joins TRBV12-3 or TRBV12-4 to TRBJ2-7; tentative D call: TRBD2 (7 bases). The CDR3, as DNA: TGTGCCAGCAGTTACGGCGGGGGCCAGTACGAGCAGTACTTC. It is translated as CASSYGGGQYEQYF.